What follows are 6 T cell receptor beta chains derived from one specimen sequenced in a study of T cell repertoires and HLA-DP antigens. Antigens of these TCRs are unknown. Some clones are missing from TCRdb's copy, which holds only in-frame ones; the method was immunoSEQ multiplex PCR. Among around 90,000 clones listed, around nine tenths were seen once. The material sequenced was CD4+ T cells from PBMCs. Source of these receptors: a man aged 45-65 years in good health and CMV-seronegative.

The V and J genes are TRBV6-5 and TRBJ2-5; a possible D gene is TRBD2 (7 bases). The CDR3 runs 15 residues. V gave up 2 bases and J gave up 5 bases, with 15 bases separating them. Germline lookup yields CDR1 MNHEY and CDR2 SVGAGI. CDR3 residues: CASSYARKGGETQYF. The CDR3 DNA reads TGTGCCAGCAGTTACGCGAGAAAGGGGGGGGAGACCCAGTACTTC.

The chain combines TRBV5-1 with TRBJ2-1, with 9 positions matching TRBD2. CDR1 and CDR2 (germline): SGHRS, YFSETQ. Trimming took 0 bases from V and 5 from J; bases not matched to a gene: 6. The CDR3 spans 16 residues. The CDR3 DNA reads TGCGCCAGCAGCTTGGCCCCCCAGCGGGGGGACAATGAGCAGTTCTTC. It encodes CASSLAPQRGDNEQFF.

The chain links TRBV7-2 to TRBJ1-2, with D tentatively TRBD1 (6 bases). CDR3 size: 15 residues. Germline CDR1 is SGHTA and CDR2 is FQGNSA. The germline V and J ends were trimmed by 4 bases and 0 bases, with 12 bases remaining between them. CDR3 residues: CASSSPQGSNYGYTF. The CDR3 region has the DNA TGTGCCAGCAGCTCACCACAGGGTTCTAACTATGGCTACACCTTC.

This chain links TRBV19 with TRBJ1-2; D uncertain. Germline CDR1 and CDR2: LNHDA and SQIVND (reference sequence). The CDR3 contains 16 residues. With 2 bases removed from V and 1 base from J, the gap between germline ends came to 14 bases. The CDR3: CASSILGTDHNYGYTF. CDR3 nucleotide sequence: TGTGCCAGTAGTATACTAGGAACAGACCATAACTATGGCTACACCTTC.

This chain connects TRBV4-3 to TRBJ1-6, with 7 bases aligning to TRBD1. Germline lookup yields CDR1 LGHNA and CDR2 YSLEER. The ends lost 4 bases at V and 2 bases at J; junction bases unmatched: 2. CDR3 length: 15 residues. CDR3 coding DNA: TGCGCCAGCAGCCCCGACAGGGCCTATAATTCACCCCTCCACTTT. This sequence encodes CASSPDRAYNSPLHF.

V and J are TRBV6-5 and TRBJ2-1; TRBD2 matches at 10 bases. The germline CDR1 and CDR2 sequences are MNHEY and SVGAGI. The CDR3 sequence is 15 residues long. Trimming removed 3 bases from V and 7 bases from J; junction bases left unmatched: 6. The CDR3 spells CASSYLSGRSNEQFF. CDR3 nucleotide sequence: TGTGCCAGCAGTTATCTTAGCGGGAGGTCGAATGAGCAGTTCTTC.